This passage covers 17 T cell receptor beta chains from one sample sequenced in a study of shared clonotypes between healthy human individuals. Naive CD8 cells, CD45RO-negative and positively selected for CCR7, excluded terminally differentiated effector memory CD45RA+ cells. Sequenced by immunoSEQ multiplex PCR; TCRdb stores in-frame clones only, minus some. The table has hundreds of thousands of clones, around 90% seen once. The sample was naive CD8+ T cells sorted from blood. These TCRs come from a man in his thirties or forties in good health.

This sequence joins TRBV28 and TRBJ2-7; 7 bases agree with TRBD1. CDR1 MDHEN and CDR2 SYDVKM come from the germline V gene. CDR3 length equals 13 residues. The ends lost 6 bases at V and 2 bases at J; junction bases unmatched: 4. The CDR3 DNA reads TGTGCCAGCAGCCCGGGACAGACCTACGAGCAGTACTTC. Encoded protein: CASSPGQTYEQYF.

DNA of the CDR3: TGTGCCAGCAGACCACAGACGGCGAGCTCTGGAAACACCATATATTTT. This gives the protein CASRPQTASSGNTIYF. This chain joins TRBV7-9 and TRBJ1-3; D remains unclear. Germline lookup yields CDR1 SEHNR and CDR2 FQNEAQ (reference sequence). The CDR3 contains 16 residues. V was cut by 6 bases and J by 0 bases, with 15 bases left in between. Full variable domain (rest looked up from reference TRBV7-9 and TRBJ1-3): DTGVSQNPRHKITKRGQNVTFRCDPISEHNRLYWYRQTLGQGPEFLTYFQNEAQLEKSRLLSDRFSAERPKGSFSTLEIQRTEQGDSAMYLCASRPQTASSGNTIYFGEGSWLTVV.

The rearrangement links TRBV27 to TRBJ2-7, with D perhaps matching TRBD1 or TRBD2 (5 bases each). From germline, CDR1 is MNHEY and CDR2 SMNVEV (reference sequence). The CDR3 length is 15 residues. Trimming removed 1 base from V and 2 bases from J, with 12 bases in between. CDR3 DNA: TGTGCCAGCAGTTTATGGGGCCCGGGACCCTACGAGCAGTACTTC. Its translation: CASSLWGPGPYEQYF.

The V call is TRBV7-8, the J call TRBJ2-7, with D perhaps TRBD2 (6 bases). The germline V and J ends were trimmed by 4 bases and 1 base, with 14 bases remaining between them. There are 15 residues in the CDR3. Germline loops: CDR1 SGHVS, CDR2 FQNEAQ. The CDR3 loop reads CASSSIAVPSYEQYF. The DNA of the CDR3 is TGTGCCAGCAGCTCCATAGCGGTCCCGTCCTACGAGCAGTACTTC.

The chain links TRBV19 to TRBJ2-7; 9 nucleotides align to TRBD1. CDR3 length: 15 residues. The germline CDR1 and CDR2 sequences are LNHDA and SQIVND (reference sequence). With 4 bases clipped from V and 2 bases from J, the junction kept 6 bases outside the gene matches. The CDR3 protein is CASSKGQGAPYEQYF. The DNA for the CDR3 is TGTGCCAGTAGTAAGGGACAGGGAGCTCCCTACGAGCAGTACTTC. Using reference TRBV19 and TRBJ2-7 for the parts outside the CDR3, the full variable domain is DGGITQSPKYLFRKEGQNVTLSCEQNLNHDAMYWYRQDPGQGLRLIYYSQIVNDFQKGDIAEGYSVSREKKESFPLTVTSAQKNPTAFYLCASSKGQGAPYEQYFGPGTRLTVT.

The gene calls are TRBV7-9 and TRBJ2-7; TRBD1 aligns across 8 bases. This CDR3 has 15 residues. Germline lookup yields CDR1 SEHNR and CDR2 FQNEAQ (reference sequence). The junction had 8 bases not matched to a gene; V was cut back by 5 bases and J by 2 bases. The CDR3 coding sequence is TGTGCCAGCAGCCTTTACCGGGACAGGACCTACGAGCAGTACTTC. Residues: CASSLYRDRTYEQYF.

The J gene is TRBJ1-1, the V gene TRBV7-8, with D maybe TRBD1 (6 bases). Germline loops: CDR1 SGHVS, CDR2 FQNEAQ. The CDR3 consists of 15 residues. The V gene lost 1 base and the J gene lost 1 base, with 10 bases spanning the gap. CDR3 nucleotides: TGTGCCAGCAGCTTAGGTGCGGGGGCGAACACTGAAGCTTTCTTT. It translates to CASSLGAGANTEAFF. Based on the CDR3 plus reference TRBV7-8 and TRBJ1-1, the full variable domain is GAGVSQSPRYKVAKRGQDVALRCDPISGHVSLFWYQQALGQGPEFLTYFQNEAQLDKSGLPSDRFFAERPEGSVSTLKIQRTQQEDSAVYLCASSLGAGANTEAFFGQGTRLTVV.

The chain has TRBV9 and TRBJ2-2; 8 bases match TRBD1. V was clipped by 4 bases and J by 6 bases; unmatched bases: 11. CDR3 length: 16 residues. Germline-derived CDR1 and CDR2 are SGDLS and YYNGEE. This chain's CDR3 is CASSFEGQGNAGELFF. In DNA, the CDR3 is TGTGCCAGCAGCTTCGAAGGACAGGGTAACGCCGGGGAGCTGTTTTTT. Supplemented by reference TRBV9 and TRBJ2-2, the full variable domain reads DSGVTQTPKHLITATGQRVTLRCSPRSGDLSVYWYQQSLDQGLQFLIQYYNGEERAKGNILERFSAQQFPDLHSELNLSSLELGDSALYFCASSFEGQGNAGELFFGEGSRLTVL.

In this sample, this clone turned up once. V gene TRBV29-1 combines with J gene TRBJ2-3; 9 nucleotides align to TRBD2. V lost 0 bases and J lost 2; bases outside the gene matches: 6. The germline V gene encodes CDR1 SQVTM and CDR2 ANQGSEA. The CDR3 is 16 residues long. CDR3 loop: CSVEDRGGRVTDTQYF. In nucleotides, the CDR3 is TGCAGCGTTGAAGATCGTGGCGGGAGGGTCACAGATACGCAGTATTTT.

The CDR3 region has the DNA TGTGCCAGCAGCTTAGGGGGGTTCACCGGGGAGCTGTTTTTT. It translates to CASSLGGFTGELFF. The V and J genes are TRBV13 and TRBJ2-2; D call uncertain. The CDR3 sequence is 14 residues long. V dropped 0 bases and J dropped 4 bases, with 6 bases sitting between them. Germline V gives CDR1 PRHDT, CDR2 FYEKMQ (reference sequence).

CDR3 sequence (DNA): TGCGCCAGCAGCTTGGCACGCGGCCTACGGGAGCAGTACTTC. The encoded protein is CASSLARGLREQYF. The chain carries TRBV5-1 and TRBJ2-7; D gene unclear. Germline-derived CDR1 and CDR2 are SGHRS and YFSETQ. Between the trimmed V and J ends, which lost 0 bases and 7 bases, there was a span of 14 bases. This CDR3 has 14 residues.

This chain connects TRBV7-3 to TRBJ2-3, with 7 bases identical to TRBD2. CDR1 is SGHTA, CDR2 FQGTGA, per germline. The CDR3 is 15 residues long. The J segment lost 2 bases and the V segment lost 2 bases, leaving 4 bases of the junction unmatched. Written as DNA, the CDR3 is TGTGCCAGCAGCTTAGTGGGAGGGACCACAGATACGCAGTATTTT. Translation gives CASSLVGGTTDTQYF.

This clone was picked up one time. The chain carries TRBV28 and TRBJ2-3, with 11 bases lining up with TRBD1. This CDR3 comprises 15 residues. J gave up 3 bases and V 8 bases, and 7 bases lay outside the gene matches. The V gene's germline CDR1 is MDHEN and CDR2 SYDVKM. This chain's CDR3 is CASGQGATETDTQYF. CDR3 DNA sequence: TGTGCCAGCGGACAGGGGGCAACGGAGACAGATACGCAGTATTTT.

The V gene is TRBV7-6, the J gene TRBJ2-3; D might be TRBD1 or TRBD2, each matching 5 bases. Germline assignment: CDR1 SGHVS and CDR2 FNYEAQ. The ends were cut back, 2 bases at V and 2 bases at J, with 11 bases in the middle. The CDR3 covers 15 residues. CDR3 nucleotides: TGTGCCAGCAGCTTACGGGACGGCGACACAGATACGCAGTATTTT. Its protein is CASSLRDGDTDTQYF.

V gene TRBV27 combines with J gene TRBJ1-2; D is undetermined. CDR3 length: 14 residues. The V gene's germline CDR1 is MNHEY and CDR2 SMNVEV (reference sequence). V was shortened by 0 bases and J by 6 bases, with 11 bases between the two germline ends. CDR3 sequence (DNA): TGTGCCAGCAGTTTATCTAGGGAGAAGAATGGCTACACCTTC. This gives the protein CASSLSREKNGYTF.

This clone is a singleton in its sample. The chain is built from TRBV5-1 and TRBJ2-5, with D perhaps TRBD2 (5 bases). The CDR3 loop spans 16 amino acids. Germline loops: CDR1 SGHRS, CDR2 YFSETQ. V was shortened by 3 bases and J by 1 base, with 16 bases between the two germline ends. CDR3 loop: CASSSNTLGPQETQYF. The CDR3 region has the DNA TGCGCCAGCAGCTCCAATACACTAGGTCCCCAAGAGACCCAGTACTTC.

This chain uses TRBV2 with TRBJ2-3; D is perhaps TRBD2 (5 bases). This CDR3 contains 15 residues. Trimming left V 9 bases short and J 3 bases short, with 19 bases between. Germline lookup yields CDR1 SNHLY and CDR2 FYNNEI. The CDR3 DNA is TGTGCCAGTAAGACCCCGGTCAGAGGGACAGATACGCAGTATTTT. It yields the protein CASKTPVRGTDTQYF.